The next 8 T cell receptor beta chains were all read from a single sample in a study of T cells in Graves' hyperthyroidism and ophthalmopathy. The investigators amplified TCR beta CDR3 regions from RNA transcripts. With the HTBI primer set, the TCR CDR3 went through a first round of RT-PCR. TCRdb ran MiXCR on the multiplex PCR reads and lists one entry per CDR3 protein. The table records about 420,000 distinct CDR3 sequences, roughly 13% of them present only once. Specimen: blood. The receptors were gathered from a woman younger than 30 with Graves' hyperthyroidism.

The rearrangement links TRBV3-1 to TRBJ2-7; D call uncertain. V shed 6 bases and J shed 0 bases, with 12 bases lying between them. From germline, CDR1 is LGHDT and CDR2 YNNKEL (reference sequence). The CDR3 is made up of 14 amino acids. In DNA form, the CDR3 reads TGTGCCAGCAGTAACACTGGCGGCTCCTACGAGCAGTACTTC. It is translated as CASSNTGGSYEQYF.

There are many counts of this clonotype. CDR3 nucleotide sequence: TGTGCCAGCAGTTTAGGGGGCCTAGCCAAAAACATTCAGTACTTC. Amino acids: CASSLGGLAKNIQYF. The V call is TRBV12-3 or TRBV12-4, the J call TRBJ2-4; TRBD1 is a possible D gene (5 bases). The CDR3 is 15 residues long. The ends were cut back, 1 base at V and 0 bases at J, with 7 bases in the middle.

In its sample, this clonotype was seen a few times. The V call is TRBV20-1, the J call TRBJ2-1; 8 nucleotides line up with TRBD2. The V gene end was trimmed by 0 bases and the J gene end by 2 bases; junction bases not matched to a gene: 6. This CDR3 comprises 16 residues. CDR1 and CDR2 (germline): DFQATT, SNEGSKA (reference sequence). The CDR3 sequence: CSARDAISGTYNEQFF. CDR3 in DNA: TGCAGTGCTAGAGACGCCATTAGCGGGACCTACAATGAGCAGTTCTTC.

The chain employs TRBV12-3 or TRBV12-4 and TRBJ2-1, with D perhaps TRBD1 (5 bases). With 4 bases removed from V and 6 bases from J, the gap between germline ends came to 22 bases. This CDR3 comprises 17 residues. The chain's CDR3 is CASSYPQGERSTNEQFF. In nucleotides, the CDR3 is TGTGCCAGCAGTTACCCCCAGGGTGAACGCTCAACCAATGAGCAGTTCTTC.

The chain has TRBV5-1 and TRBJ2-3, with 7 bases fitting TRBD2. V was pared by 4 bases and J by 5 bases, with 10 bases of the junction left unmatched. The CDR3 is 15 residues long. CDR1 is SGHRS, CDR2 YFSETQ, per germline. The CDR3 reads CASSRSGSSGDTQYF. CDR3 DNA: TGCGCCAGCAGCCGTAGCGGGTCGAGCGGAGATACGCAGTATTTT.

The rearrangement joins TRBV30 to TRBJ2-2; TRBD2 aligns across 16 bases. This CDR3 has 19 amino acids. V shed 5 bases, J shed 0 bases, and the junction held 9 bases outside the gene matches. Per the germline V gene, CDR1 is GTSNPN and CDR2 is SVGIG (reference sequence). The CDR3 region has the DNA TGTGCCTGGCTTCGGTGGGGACTAGCGGGAGGGGCGAACACCGGGGAGCTGTTTTTT. It encodes CAWLRWGLAGGANTGELFF.

This clonotype was detected only a few times. The J gene is TRBJ1-5, the V gene TRBV28; 8 nucleotides line up with TRBD1. Trimming cost V 2 bases and J 3 bases; bases outside gene matches: 3. This CDR3 has 15 amino acids. Germline CDR1 MDHEN, CDR2 SYDVKM. The CDR3 region is CASSLVTGDNQPQHF. Here the CDR3 DNA reads TGTGCCAGCAGTTTAGTGACAGGGGACAATCAGCCCCAGCATTTT. Looking up the rest from reference TRBV28 and TRBJ1-5 gives the full variable domain: DVKVTQSSRYLVKRTGEKVFLECVQDMDHENMFWYRQDPGLGLRLIYFSYDVKMKEKGDIPEGYSVSREKKERFSLILESASTNQTSMYLCASSLVTGDNQPQHFGDGTRLSIL.

This clonotype was counted only a few times. The chain has TRBV5-4 and TRBJ2-3; 12 positions match TRBD2. Germline V gene lookup returns CDR1 SGHNT and CDR2 YYREEE (reference sequence). This CDR3 is 15 amino acids long. The V and J ends lost 6 bases and 6 bases, in that order; junction bases with no gene match: 8. The CDR3 here is CASTSLAGGADTQYF. The CDR3 nucleotides read TGTGCCAGCACTTCACTAGCGGGAGGCGCGGATACGCAGTATTTT.